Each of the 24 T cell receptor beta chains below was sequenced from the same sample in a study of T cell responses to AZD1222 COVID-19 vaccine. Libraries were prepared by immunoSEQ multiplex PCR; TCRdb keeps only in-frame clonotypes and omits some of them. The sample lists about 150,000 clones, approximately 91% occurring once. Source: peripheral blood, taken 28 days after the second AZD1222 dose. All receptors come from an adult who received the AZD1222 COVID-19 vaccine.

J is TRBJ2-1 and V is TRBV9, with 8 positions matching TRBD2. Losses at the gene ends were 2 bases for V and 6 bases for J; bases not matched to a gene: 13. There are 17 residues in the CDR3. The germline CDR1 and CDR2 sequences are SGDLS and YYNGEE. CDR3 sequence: CASSVRDGTRVGNEQFF. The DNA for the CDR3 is TGTGCCAGCAGCGTGAGAGACGGGACTAGGGTGGGCAATGAGCAGTTCTTC.

CDR3 in amino acids: CASTAAANIQYF. In DNA, the CDR3 is TGTGCCAGCACCGCCGCGGCCAACATTCAGTACTTC. The genes are TRBV28 and TRBJ2-4; D unclear. Looked up from germline, CDR1 is MDHEN and CDR2 is SYDVKM. The length of the CDR3 is 12 residues. V lost 7 bases and J 7 bases, leaving 11 bases between the germline ends.

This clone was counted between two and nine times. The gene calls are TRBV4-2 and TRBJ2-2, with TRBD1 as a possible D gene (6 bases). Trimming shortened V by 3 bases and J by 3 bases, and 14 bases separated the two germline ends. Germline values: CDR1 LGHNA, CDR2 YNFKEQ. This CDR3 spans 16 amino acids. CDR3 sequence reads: CASSHPFRGDTGELFF. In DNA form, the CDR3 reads TGTGCCAGCAGCCACCCCTTCAGGGGCGACACCGGGGAGCTGTTTTTT.

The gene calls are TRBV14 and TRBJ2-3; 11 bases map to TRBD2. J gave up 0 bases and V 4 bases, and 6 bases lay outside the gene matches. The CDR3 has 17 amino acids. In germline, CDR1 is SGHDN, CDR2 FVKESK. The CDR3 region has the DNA TGTGCCAGCAGCCGGACCGGGACTAGCGGAAGCACAGATACGCAGTATTTT. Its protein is CASSRTGTSGSTDTQYF.

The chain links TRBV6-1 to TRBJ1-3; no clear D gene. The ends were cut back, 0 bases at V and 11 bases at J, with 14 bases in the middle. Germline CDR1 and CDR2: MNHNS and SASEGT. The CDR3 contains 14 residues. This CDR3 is CASSEAVSGGAIYF. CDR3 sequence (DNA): TGTGCCAGCAGTGAAGCGGTTTCCGGTGGCGCCATATATTTT.

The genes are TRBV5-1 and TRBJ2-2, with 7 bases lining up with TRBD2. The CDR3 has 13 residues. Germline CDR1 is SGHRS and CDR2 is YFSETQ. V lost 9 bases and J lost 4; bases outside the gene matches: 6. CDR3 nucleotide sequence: TGCGCCACCCAGACTAGCCCCACCGGGGAGCTGTTTTTT. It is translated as CATQTSPTGELFF.

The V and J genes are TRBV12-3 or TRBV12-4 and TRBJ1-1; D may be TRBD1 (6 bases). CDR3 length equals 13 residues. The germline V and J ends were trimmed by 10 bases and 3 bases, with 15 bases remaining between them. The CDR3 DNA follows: TGTGCCACCCAAGAGAGACAGGACACTGAAGCTTTCTTT. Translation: CATQERQDTEAFF.

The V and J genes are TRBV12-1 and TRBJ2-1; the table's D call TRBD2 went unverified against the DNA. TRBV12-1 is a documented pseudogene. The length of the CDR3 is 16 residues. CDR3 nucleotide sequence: TGTGCCAGCAGCGCCAAGGAGGAGTCGGGGTACAATGAGCAGTTCTTC. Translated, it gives CASSAKEESGYNEQFF.

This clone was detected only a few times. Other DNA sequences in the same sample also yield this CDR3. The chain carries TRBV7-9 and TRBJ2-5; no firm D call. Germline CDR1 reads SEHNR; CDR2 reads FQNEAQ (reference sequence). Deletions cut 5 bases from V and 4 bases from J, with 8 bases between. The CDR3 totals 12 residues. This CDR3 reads CASSPLGETQYF. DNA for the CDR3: TGTGCCAGCAGCCCTTTGGGAGAGACCCAGTACTTC.

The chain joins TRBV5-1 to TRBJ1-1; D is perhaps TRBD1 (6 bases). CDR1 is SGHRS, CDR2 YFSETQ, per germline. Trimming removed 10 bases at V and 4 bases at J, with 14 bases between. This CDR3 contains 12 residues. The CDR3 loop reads CASRGGGTEAFF. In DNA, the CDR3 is TGCGCCTCGAGAGGGGGAGGCACTGAAGCTTTCTTT.

The CDR3 is CASSQGQGAADYGYTF. CDR3 coding DNA: TGTGCCAGCAGCCAGGGACAGGGGGCGGCAGACTATGGCTACACCTTC. V gene TRBV5-4 combines with J gene TRBJ1-2; 12 bases line up with TRBD1. Germline V gives CDR1 SGHNT, CDR2 YYREEE (reference sequence). The CDR3 consists of 16 residues. The J segment lost 3 bases and the V segment lost 4 bases, leaving 7 bases of the junction unmatched.

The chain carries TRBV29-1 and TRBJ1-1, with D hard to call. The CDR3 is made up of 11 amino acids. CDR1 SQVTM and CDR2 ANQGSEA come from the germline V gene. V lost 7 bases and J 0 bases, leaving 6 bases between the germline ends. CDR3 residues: CSASLNTEAFF. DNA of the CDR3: TGCAGCGCATCCTTGAACACTGAAGCTTTCTTT.

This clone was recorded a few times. In DNA, the CDR3 is TGTGCCAGCAAAGGGACTAGCGGGAGCTTCGGCGATGAGCAGTTCTTC. The encoded protein is CASKGTSGSFGDEQFF. The chain is built from TRBV2 and TRBJ2-1, with 14 bases aligning to TRBD2. Germline trimming cut 7 bases from V and 8 bases from J; bases unmatched to any gene: 10. The CDR3 contains 16 residues. Germline CDR1 reads SNHLY; CDR2 reads FYNNEI.

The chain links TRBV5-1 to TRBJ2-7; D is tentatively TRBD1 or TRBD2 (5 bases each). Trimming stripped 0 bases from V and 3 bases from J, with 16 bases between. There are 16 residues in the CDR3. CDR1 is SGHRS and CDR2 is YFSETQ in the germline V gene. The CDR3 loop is CASSLVQGVKNYEQYF. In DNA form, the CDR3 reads TGCGCCAGCAGCTTGGTGCAGGGAGTAAAGAACTACGAGCAGTACTTC.

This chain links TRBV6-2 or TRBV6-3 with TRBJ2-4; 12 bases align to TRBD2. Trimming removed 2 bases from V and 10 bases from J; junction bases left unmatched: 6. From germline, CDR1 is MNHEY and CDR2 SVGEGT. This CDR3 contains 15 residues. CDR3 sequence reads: CASSYELTSGGIQYF. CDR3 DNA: TGTGCCAGCAGTTACGAACTGACTAGCGGGGGAATTCAGTACTTC.

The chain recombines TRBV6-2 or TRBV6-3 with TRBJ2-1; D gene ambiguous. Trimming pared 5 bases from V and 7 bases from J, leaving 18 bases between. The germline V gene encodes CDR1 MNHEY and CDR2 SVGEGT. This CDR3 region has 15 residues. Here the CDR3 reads CASSGAPTPTNEQFF. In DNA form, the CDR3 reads TGTGCCAGCAGTGGTGCGCCAACCCCCACAAATGAGCAGTTCTTC.

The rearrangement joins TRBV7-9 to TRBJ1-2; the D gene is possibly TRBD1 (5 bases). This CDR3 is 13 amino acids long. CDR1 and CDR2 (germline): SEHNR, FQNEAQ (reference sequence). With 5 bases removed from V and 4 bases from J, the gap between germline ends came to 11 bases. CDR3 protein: CASSSGGIYGYTF. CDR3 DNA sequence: TGTGCCAGCAGCAGTGGGGGAATCTATGGCTACACCTTC.

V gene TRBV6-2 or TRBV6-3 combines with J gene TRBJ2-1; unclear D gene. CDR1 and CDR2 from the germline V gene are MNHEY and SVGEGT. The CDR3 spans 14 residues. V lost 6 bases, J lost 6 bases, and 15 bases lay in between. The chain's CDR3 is CASSSNEWGNEQFF. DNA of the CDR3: TGTGCCAGCAGCTCCAATGAGTGGGGCAATGAGCAGTTCTTC.

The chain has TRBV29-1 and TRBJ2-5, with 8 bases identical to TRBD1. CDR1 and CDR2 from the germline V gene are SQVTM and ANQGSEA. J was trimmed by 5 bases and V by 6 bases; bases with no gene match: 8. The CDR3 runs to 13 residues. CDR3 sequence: CSVDRGEEETQYF. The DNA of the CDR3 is TGCAGCGTAGACAGGGGCGAGGAGGAGACCCAGTACTTC.

The DNA for the CDR3 is TGTGCCAGCAGTCTACCGGGACAGAACTATGGCTACACCTTC. Its protein product is CASSLPGQNYGYTF. The rearrangement joins TRBV2 to TRBJ1-2, with 7 bases lining up with TRBD1. Trimming cost V 5 bases and J 2 bases; bases outside gene matches: 5. The CDR3 runs to 14 residues. The germline V gene has CDR1 SNHLY and CDR2 FYNNEI.

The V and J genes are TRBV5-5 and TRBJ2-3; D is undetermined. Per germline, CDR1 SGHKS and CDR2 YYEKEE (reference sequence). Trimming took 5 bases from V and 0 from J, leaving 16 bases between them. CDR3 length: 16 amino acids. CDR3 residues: CASRPSFSTSTDTQYF. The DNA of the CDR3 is TGTGCCAGCAGGCCCAGTTTTTCGACTAGCACAGATACGCAGTATTTT.

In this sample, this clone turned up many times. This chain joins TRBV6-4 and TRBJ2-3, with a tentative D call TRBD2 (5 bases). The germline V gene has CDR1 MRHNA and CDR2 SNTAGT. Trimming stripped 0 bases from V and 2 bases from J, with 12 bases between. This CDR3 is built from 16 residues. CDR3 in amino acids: CASSDSSSRDTDTQYF. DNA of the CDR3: TGTGCCAGCAGTGACTCGTCTAGTCGGGACACAGATACGCAGTATTTT.

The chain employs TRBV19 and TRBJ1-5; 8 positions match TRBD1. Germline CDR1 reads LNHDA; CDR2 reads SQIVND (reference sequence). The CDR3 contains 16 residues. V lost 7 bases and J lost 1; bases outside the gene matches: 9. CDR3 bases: TGTGCCAGTATTAGGACAGGGTTATCGAGCAATCAGCCCCAGCATTTT. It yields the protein CASIRTGLSSNQPQHF. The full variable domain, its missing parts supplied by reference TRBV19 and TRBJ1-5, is DGGITQSPKYLFRKEGQNVTLSCEQNLNHDAMYWYRQDPGQGLRLIYYSQIVNDFQKGDIAEGYSVSREKKESFPLTVTSAQKNPTAFYLCASIRTGLSSNQPQHFGDGTRLSIL.

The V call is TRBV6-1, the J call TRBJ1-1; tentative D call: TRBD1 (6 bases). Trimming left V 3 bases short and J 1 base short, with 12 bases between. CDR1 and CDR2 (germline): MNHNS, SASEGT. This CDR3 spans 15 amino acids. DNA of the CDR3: TGTGCCAGCAGTGATGGACAGACCAAGAACACTGAAGCTTTCTTT. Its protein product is CASSDGQTKNTEAFF.